Listed below are T cell receptor beta chains from one sample, sequenced in a study of blood T cells in healthy people across ages. TCRdb independently ran MiXCR on the 5' RACE reads; one entry per CDR3 protein. Altogether about 780,000 distinct CDR3 sequences are present, 46% being singletons, with the ten largest covering roughly 18%. The sample consisted of blood. Receptors originate from a man older than 75 in good health. Both conserved end residues are part of each CDR3. A D gene is named only where the DNA matches it firmly. Only part of the rows carry a size: once, few, many, or a class if the clone is expanded.

j_gene	v_gene	d_gene	abundance	CDR3aa	CDR3nt
TRBJ2-7	TRBV12-3/TRBV12-4	.	.	CASSSNNLEQYF	TGTGCCAGCAGTTCCAACAATCTCGAGCAGTACTTC
TRBJ2-7	TRBV27	.	few	CASRPSWTSSYEQYF	TGTGCCAGCAGACCTAGCTGGACGAGCTCCTACGAGCAGTACTTC
TRBJ1-4	TRBV6-5	.	.	CASSQRVFREKLFF	TGTGCCAGCAGTCAAAGGGTGTTCAGGGAAAAACTGTTTTTT
TRBJ1-6	TRBV6-5	.	few	CASSYSRSLGDSPLHF	TGTGCCAGCAGTTACTCGCGTTCCCTTGGGGATTCACCCCTCCACTTT
TRBJ2-1	TRBV29-1	TRBD2	.	CGVVERPPELAGLNNEQFF	TGCGGCGTTGTTGAAAGACCACCAGAACTAGCGGGGTTAAATAATGAGCAGTTCTTC
TRBJ2-1	TRBV11-1	TRBD1	.	CASSSRTGAIYNEQFF	TGTGCCAGCAGCTCCCGGACAGGGGCAATCTACAATGAGCAGTTCTTC
TRBJ2-7	TRBV20-1	TRBD2	.	CSASGSGRASSEQYF	TGCAGTGCTAGCGGTAGCGGGAGGGCCAGTAGCGAGCAGTACTTC
TRBJ2-1	TRBV5-6	.	few	CASSLMNGKQFF	TGTGCCAGCAGCTTGATGAATGGGAAGCAGTTCTTC
TRBJ2-4	TRBV18	TRBD1	.	CASSGTGKNIQYF	TGTGCCAGCTCCGGGACAGGAAAAAACATTCAGTACTTC
TRBJ2-7	TRBV6-2/TRBV6-3	.	.	CASSYTASVSSYEQYF	TGTGCCAGCAGTTATACCGCTAGCGTATCCTCCTACGAGCAGTACTTC
TRBJ2-1	TRBV11-1	.	few	CASSEAYRTDNEQFF	TGTGCCAGCAGCGAGGCCTATAGGACAGACAATGAGCAGTTCTTC
TRBJ2-5	TRBV6-6	TRBD1	.	CASSPPGQGEETQYF	TGTGCCAGCAGTCCCCCGGGACAGGGGGAAGAGACCCAGTACTTC
TRBJ2-1	TRBV30	TRBD2	few	CAWNLLSGSANEQFF	TGTGCCTGGAACCTCCTTAGCGGGAGTGCGAATGAGCAGTTCTTC
TRBJ2-7	TRBV7-2	TRBD2	.	CASSRIGGSQRNEQYF	TGTGCCAGCAGTCGTATCGGCGGGAGTCAGAGGAACGAGCAGTACTTC
TRBJ2-5	TRBV12-3/TRBV12-4	.	few	CASSTGEETQYF	TGTGCCAGCAGTACGGGGGAAGAGACCCAGTACTTC
TRBJ2-3	TRBV6-6	TRBD1	.	CASSYPSGQGAGDTQYF	TGTGCCAGCAGTTACCCCTCAGGACAGGGGGCAGGAGATACGCAGTATTTT
TRBJ2-7	TRBV14	TRBD1	.	CASSQGQGVTYEQYF	TGTGCCAGCAGCCAAGGACAGGGGGTTACCTACGAGCAGTACTTC
TRBJ1-2	TRBV20-1	.	.	CSARDYRAYGYTF	TGCAGTGCTAGAGATTACAGGGCCTATGGCTACACCTTC
TRBJ2-1	TRBV6-2/TRBV6-3	.	few	CASSPTSREQFF	TGTGCCAGCAGTCCTACTAGCAGAGAGCAGTTCTTC
TRBJ2-7	TRBV20-1	.	few	CSARKRASGEQYF	TGCAGTGCTAGGAAAAGGGCGAGTGGCGAGCAGTACTTC
TRBJ2-1	TRBV11-3	.	.	CASSLNVQQFF	TGTGCCAGCAGCTTAAATGTACAGCAGTTCTTC
TRBJ2-7	TRBV28	.	many	CASSVGGRREQYF	TGTGCCAGCAGCGTAGGGGGTAGGCGCGAGCAGTACTTC
TRBJ2-1	TRBV24-1	TRBD2	.	CATSDRSLSGSYNEQFF	TGTGCCACCAGTGACCGCAGCCTTAGCGGGTCTTACAATGAGCAGTTCTTC
TRBJ2-3	TRBV13	.	few	CASSRPQGLGDTQYF	TGTGCCAGCAGCCGCCCTCAGGGCTTGGGAGATACGCAGTATTTT
TRBJ2-5	TRBV20-1	.	few	CSARQGTETQYF	TGCAGTGCTAGACAGGGAACGGAGACCCAGTACTTC
TRBJ2-5	TRBV24-1	TRBD2	.	CATSDADGRAQETQYF	TGTGCCACCAGTGATGCAGACGGGAGGGCCCAGGAGACCCAGTACTTC
TRBJ2-1	TRBV29-1	.	many	CSVGRSGAIGGNEQFF	TGCAGCGTTGGTCGCTCAGGGGCCATCGGGGGCAATGAGCAGTTCTTC